These T cell receptor beta chains were read from a single sample in a study of response to subunit inactivated influenza vaccine. MiXCR was run by TCRdb on the RT-PCR reads, yielding one entry per CDR3 protein. The sample gives around 580,000 distinct CDR3 sequences, 12% of which show up once; about 9.4% is in the top ten. Here the sequenced sample was PBMCs from blood, taken on the day of vaccination. These receptor sequences come from a man aged 45-60 years who received an inactivated influenza vaccine. The CDR3 runs from the conserved cysteine through the conserved F or W. The D gene is left open where the match is weak. A clone size is listed for some rows: how often the clone was seen (once, few, many), or a class if it is expanded.

j_call: TRBJ1-4
clone_size: NA
v_call: TRBV4-2
d_call: NA
cdr3_aa: CASSSAGQNNEKLFF
cdr3_nt: TGTGCCAGCAGCAGTGCCGGACAGAATAATGAAAAACTGTTTTTT

j_call: TRBJ1-5
clone_size: NA
v_call: TRBV5-1
d_call: NA
cdr3_aa: CASSLVGRVRGNQPQHF
cdr3_nt: TGCGCCAGCAGCTTGGTTGGGAGGGTTCGTGGCAATCAGCCCCAGCATTTT

j_call: TRBJ2-7
clone_size: few
v_call: TRBV15
d_call: TRBD2
cdr3_aa: CATSRETSGSYEQYF
cdr3_nt: TGTGCCACCAGCAGAGAGACTAGCGGGTCCTACGAGCAGTACTTC

j_call: TRBJ2-1
clone_size: few
v_call: TRBV29-1
d_call: NA
cdr3_aa: CSVDGGAVNEQFF
cdr3_nt: TGCAGCGTTGACGGGGGAGCGGTCAATGAGCAGTTCTTC

j_call: TRBJ2-2
clone_size: NA
v_call: TRBV12-3/TRBV12-4
d_call: NA
cdr3_aa: CASSSSELTNTGELFF
cdr3_nt: TGTGCCAGCAGTTCCTCGGAGCTAACGAACACCGGGGAGCTGTTTTTT

j_call: TRBJ2-1
clone_size: many
v_call: TRBV29-1
d_call: NA
cdr3_aa: CSAGWQYNEQFF
cdr3_nt: TGCAGCGCCGGGTGGCAGTACAATGAGCAGTTCTTC

j_call: TRBJ2-2
clone_size: NA
v_call: TRBV5-1
d_call: NA
cdr3_aa: CASSPGRINTGELFF
cdr3_nt: TGCGCCAGCAGCCCCGGACGGATAAACACCGGGGAGCTGTTTTTT

j_call: TRBJ1-3
clone_size: many
v_call: TRBV29-1
d_call: NA
cdr3_aa: CSVTEGNTIYF
cdr3_nt: TGCAGCGTCACAGAGGGAAACACCATATATTTT

j_call: TRBJ2-7
clone_size: NA
v_call: TRBV28
d_call: TRBD2
cdr3_aa: CASSRDSSGSWGYEQYF
cdr3_nt: TGTGCCAGCAGCCGAGACTCTAGCGGGAGTTGGGGCTACGAGCAGTACTTC

j_call: TRBJ1-1
clone_size: many
v_call: TRBV4-3
d_call: TRBD1
cdr3_aa: CASRVQGAGTEAFF
cdr3_nt: TGCGCCAGCAGGGTACAGGGGGCCGGCACTGAAGCTTTCTTT

j_call: TRBJ2-7
clone_size: few
v_call: TRBV27
d_call: TRBD2
cdr3_aa: CASSFGTRPPYEQYF
cdr3_nt: TGTGCCAGCAGTTTCGGGACTAGGCCTCCCTACGAGCAGTACTTC

j_call: TRBJ2-5
clone_size: few
v_call: TRBV27
d_call: NA
cdr3_aa: CASHSGSQWTGTQYF
cdr3_nt: TGTGCCAGTCACTCAGGGTCACAGTGGACGGGGACCCAGTACTTC

j_call: TRBJ1-5
clone_size: many
v_call: TRBV6-5
d_call: TRBD1
cdr3_aa: CASSSRQGSNQPQHF
cdr3_nt: TGTGCCAGCAGTTCCAGACAGGGCAGCAATCAGCCCCAGCATTTT

j_call: TRBJ2-7
clone_size: NA
v_call: TRBV7-8
d_call: NA
cdr3_aa: CASSHRVNYEQYF
cdr3_nt: TGTGCCAGCAGCCACAGGGTGAACTACGAGCAGTACTTC

j_call: TRBJ2-5
clone_size: NA
v_call: TRBV28
d_call: NA
cdr3_aa: CASSSPKDDYQETQYF
cdr3_nt: TGTGCCAGCAGTTCACCCAAGGACGATTACCAAGAGACCCAGTACTTC

j_call: TRBJ1-2
clone_size: NA
v_call: TRBV2
d_call: TRBD1
cdr3_aa: CATRQGGYGYTF
cdr3_nt: TGTGCCACCCGACAGGGGGGGTATGGCTACACCTTC

j_call: TRBJ2-1
clone_size: many
v_call: TRBV13
d_call: TRBD2
cdr3_aa: CASSVREGYNEQFF
cdr3_nt: TGTGCCAGCAGCGTCAGGGAGGGTTACAATGAGCAGTTCTTC

j_call: TRBJ2-1
clone_size: NA
v_call: TRBV19
d_call: TRBD1
cdr3_aa: CASSSILSRDSSYNEQFF
cdr3_nt: TGTGCCAGTAGCTCCATCCTTTCCCGGGACAGCTCCTACAATGAGCAGTTCTTC

j_call: TRBJ1-2
clone_size: NA
v_call: TRBV5-1
d_call: TRBD1
cdr3_aa: CASSPRTGGNSYGYTF
cdr3_nt: TGCGCCAGCAGCCCGAGGACAGGGGGGAATAGCTATGGCTACACCTTC

j_call: TRBJ1-2
clone_size: few
v_call: TRBV6-5
d_call: NA
cdr3_aa: CASSYFLSGAYGYTF
cdr3_nt: TGTGCCAGCAGTTACTTCCTTTCAGGAGCCTATGGCTACACCTTC